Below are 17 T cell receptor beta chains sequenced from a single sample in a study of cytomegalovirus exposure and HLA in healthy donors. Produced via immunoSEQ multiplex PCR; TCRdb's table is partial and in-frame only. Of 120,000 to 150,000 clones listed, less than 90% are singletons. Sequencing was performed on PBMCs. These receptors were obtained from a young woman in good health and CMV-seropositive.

CDR3 DNA sequence: TGTGCCAGCAGCTTTAGACAGGGAGTTGAGACCCAGTACTTC. The encoded protein is CASSFRQGVETQYF. The V gene is TRBV5-4, the J gene TRBJ2-5; 7 nucleotides line up with TRBD1. The length of the CDR3 is 14 residues. The trim removed 2 bases at V and 5 bases at J, leaving 6 bases unmatched. Germline CDR1 and CDR2: SGHNT and YYREEE (reference sequence).

The DNA of the CDR3 is TGTGCCAGCAGCGGGGACTTGTCCTACGAGCAGTACTTC. Translation gives CASSGDLSYEQYF. V is TRBV5-4 and J is TRBJ2-7, with D possibly being TRBD2 (6 bases). Germline V gene data show CDR1 as SGHNT and CDR2 as YYREEE (reference sequence). V lost 4 bases to trimming and J lost 1 base, with 9 bases between them. The CDR3 is 13 amino acids.

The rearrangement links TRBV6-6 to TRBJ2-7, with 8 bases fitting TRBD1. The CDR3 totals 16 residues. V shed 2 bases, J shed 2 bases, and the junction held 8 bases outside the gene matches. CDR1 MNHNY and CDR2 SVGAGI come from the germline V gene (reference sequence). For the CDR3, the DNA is TGTGCCAGCAGTTACCCCCCAGGGGGCGAAGCCTACGAGCAGTACTTC. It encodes CASSYPPGGEAYEQYF.

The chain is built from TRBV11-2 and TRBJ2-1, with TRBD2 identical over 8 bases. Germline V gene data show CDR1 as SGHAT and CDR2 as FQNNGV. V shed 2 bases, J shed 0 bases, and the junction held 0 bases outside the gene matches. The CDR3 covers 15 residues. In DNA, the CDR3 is TGTGCCAGCAGCTTAAGCGGGAGCTCCTACAATGAGCAGTTCTTC. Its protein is CASSLSGSSYNEQFF.

Written as DNA, the CDR3 is TGTGCCAGCAGCGTAGAGAGTGTTCCCTACAATGAGCAGTTCTTC. This gives the protein CASSVESVPYNEQFF. The chain uses TRBV9 and TRBJ2-1; D not resolved. Germline-derived CDR1 and CDR2 are SGDLS and YYNGEE. V lost 0 bases and J 2 bases, leaving 9 bases between the germline ends. This CDR3 is built from 15 residues.

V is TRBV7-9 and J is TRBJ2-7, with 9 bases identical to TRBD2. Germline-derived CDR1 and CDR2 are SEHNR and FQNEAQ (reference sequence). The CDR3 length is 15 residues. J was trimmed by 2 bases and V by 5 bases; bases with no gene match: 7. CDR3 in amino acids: CASSPTSGWPYEQYF. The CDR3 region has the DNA TGTGCCAGCAGCCCAACTAGCGGGTGGCCCTACGAGCAGTACTTC. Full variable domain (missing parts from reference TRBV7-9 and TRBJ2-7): DTGVSQNPRHKITKRGQNVTFRCDPISEHNRLYWYRQTLGQGPEFLTYFQNEAQLEKSRLLSDRFSAERPKGSFSTLEIQRTEQGDSAMYLCASSPTSGWPYEQYFGPGTRLTVT.

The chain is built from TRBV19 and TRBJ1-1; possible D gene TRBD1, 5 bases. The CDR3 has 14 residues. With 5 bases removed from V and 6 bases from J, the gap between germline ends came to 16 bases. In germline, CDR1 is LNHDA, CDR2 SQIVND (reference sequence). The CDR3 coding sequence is TGTGCCAGTAGTCCTGCAGGGATTGGCGCTGAAGCTTTCTTT. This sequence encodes CASSPAGIGAEAFF.

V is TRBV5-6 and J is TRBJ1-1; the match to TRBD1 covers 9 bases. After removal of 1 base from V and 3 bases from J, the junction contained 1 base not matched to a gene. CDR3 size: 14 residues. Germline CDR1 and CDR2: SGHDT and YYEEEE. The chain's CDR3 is CASSLRTGDTEAFF. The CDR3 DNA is TGTGCCAGCAGCTTGAGGACAGGGGACACTGAAGCTTTCTTT. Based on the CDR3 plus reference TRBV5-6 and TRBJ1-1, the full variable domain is DAGVTQSPTHLIKTRGQQVTLRCSPKSGHDTVSWYQQALGQGPQFIFQYYEEEERQRGNFPDRFSGHQFPNYSSELNVNALLLGDSALYLCASSLRTGDTEAFFGQGTRLTVV.

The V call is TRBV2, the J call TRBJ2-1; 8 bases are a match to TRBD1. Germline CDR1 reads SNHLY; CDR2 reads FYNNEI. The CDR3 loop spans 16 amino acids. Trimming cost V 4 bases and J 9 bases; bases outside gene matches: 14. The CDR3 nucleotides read TGTGCCAGCAGTGTCTCAGGGGGCGCCCGCCGGAGTGAGCAGTTCTTC. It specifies CASSVSGGARRSEQFF.

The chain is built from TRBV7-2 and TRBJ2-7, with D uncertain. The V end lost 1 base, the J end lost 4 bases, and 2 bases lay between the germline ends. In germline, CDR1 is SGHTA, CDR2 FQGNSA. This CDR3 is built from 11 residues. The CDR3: CASSLVYEQYF. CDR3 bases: TGTGCCAGCAGCTTAGTATACGAGCAGTACTTC.

This CDR3 is CASKTSGTTDTQYF. The CDR3 DNA reads TGTGCCAGCAAGACTAGCGGGACCACAGATACGCAGTATTTT. The rearrangement joins TRBV7-8 to TRBJ2-3; 11 nucleotides line up with TRBD2. The CDR3 runs to 14 residues. V lost 7 bases, J lost 2 bases, and 2 bases stayed unmatched. Germline V gives CDR1 SGHVS, CDR2 FQNEAQ.

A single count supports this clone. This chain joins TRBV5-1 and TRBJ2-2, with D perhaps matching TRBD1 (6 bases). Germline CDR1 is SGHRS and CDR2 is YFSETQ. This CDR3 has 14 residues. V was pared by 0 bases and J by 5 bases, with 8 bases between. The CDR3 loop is CASSLDRETGELFF. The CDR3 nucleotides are TGCGCCAGCAGCTTGGACAGGGAGACCGGGGAGCTGTTTTTT.

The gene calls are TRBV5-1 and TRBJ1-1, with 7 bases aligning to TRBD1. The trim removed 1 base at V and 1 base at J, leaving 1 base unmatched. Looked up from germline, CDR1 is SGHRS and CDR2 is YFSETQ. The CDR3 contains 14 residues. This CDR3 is CASSLQGGNTEAFF. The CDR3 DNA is TGCGCCAGCAGCTTGCAGGGGGGGAACACTGAAGCTTTCTTT.

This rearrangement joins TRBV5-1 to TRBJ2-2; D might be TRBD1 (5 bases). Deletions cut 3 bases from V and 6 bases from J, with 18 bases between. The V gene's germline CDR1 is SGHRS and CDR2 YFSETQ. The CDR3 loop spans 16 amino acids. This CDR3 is CASSSWPQGLPGELFF. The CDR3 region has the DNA TGCGCCAGCAGCTCGTGGCCCCAGGGCCTCCCCGGGGAGCTGTTTTTT.

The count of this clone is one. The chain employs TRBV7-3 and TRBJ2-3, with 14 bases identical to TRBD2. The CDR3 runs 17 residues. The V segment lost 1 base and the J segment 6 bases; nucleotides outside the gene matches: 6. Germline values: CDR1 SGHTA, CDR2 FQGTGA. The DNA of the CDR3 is TGTGCCAGCAGCTTAAGGGGACTAGCGGGAGTTTTGGATACGCAGTATTTT. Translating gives CASSLRGLAGVLDTQYF.

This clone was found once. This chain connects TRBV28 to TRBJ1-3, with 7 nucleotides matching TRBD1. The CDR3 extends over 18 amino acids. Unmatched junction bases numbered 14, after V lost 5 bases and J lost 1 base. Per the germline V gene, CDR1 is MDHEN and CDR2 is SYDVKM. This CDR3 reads CASSGIGGQILSGNTIYF. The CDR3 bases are TGTGCCAGCAGTGGGATCGGGGGACAGATTCTTTCTGGAAACACCATATATTTT. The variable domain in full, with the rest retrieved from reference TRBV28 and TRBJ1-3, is DVKVTQSSRYLVKRTGEKVFLECVQDMDHENMFWYRQDPGLGLRLIYFSYDVKMKEKGDIPEGYSVSREKKERFSLILESASTNQTSMYLCASSGIGGQILSGNTIYFGEGSWLTVV.

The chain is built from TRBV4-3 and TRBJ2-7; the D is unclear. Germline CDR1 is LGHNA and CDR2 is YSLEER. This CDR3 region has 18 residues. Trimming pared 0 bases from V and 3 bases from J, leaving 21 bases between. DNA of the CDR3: TGCGCCAGCAGCCAAGATAGACGGAGATACCAAGAGAACTACGAGCAGTACTTC. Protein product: CASSQDRRRYQENYEQYF.